The rows below give T cell receptor beta chains drawn from one sample of a study of shared clonotypes between healthy human individuals. Profiled with immunoSEQ multiplex PCR; TCRdb holds only in-frame clones, not every one. The table has under 1,900,000 clones, around 98.5% seen once. Input material: naive CD4+ T cells sorted from blood. Receptors were obtained from a man aged 25 to 45 in good health. The conserved cysteine and the conserved F or W are not part of the CDR3 here.

v_gene	j_gene	CDR3aa
TRBV14	TRBJ2-7	ASSPVGPKQGSDYEQY
TRBV5-1	TRBJ1-2	ASSLAYRGSRASNYGYT
TRBV5-1	TRBJ2-3	ASSLGATDTQY
TRBV30	TRBJ1-5	AWSSGQVFNQPQH
TRBV11-3	TRBJ2-3	ASSRSGENPDTQY
TRBV28	TRBJ2-3	ALKGGLADTQY
TRBV7-2	TRBJ1-1	ASSLRPAREAF
TRBV6-6	TRBJ2-6	ASKGAGANVLT
TRBV19	TRBJ1-1	ASSATVNTEAF
TRBV10-3	TRBJ2-1	AIGSNSGSSYNEQF
TRBV6-5	TRBJ2-7	ASSSSGLPTAEQY
TRBV29-1	TRBJ1-5	SVLRYNQPQH
TRBV6-5	TRBJ2-3	ATGDLWDTQY
TRBV28	TRBJ1-2	ASSRYGYT
TRBV19	TRBJ1-5	ASSTKRNQPQH
TRBV7-8	TRBJ2-2	ASSLVVLAGDTGELF
TRBV6-5	TRBJ2-2	ASSYGARAGELF
TRBV9	TRBJ1-2	ASSPKQGSDYGYT
TRBV2	TRBJ1-5	ASSSRQGYDQPQH
TRBV5-1	TRBJ2-3	ASSLGLAGEADTQY
TRBV19	TRBJ2-5	ASSERETQY
TRBV7-2	TRBJ2-2	ASSLAGANTGELF
TRBV6-1	TRBJ1-5	ASSETESYSSGNQPQH
TRBV9	TRBJ1-3	ASSVDPSGNTIY
TRBV7-2	TRBJ2-2	ASRDSGFTGELF
TRBV11-2	TRBJ2-5	ASSLGFGAGETQY
TRBV2	TRBJ2-1	ASTGQGTYNEQF
TRBV7-2	TRBJ1-5	ASSPSTGQQPQH
TRBV27	TRBJ2-7	ASSKTGTVSYEQY
TRBV7-2	TRBJ2-1	ASSLLSSGSEQF
TRBV2	TRBJ1-2	ASRDRESYGYT
TRBV7-2	TRBJ2-2	ASSSRGRGNTGELF
TRBV9	TRBJ2-5	ASSVGGSPETQY
TRBV19	TRBJ1-3	ASVKGPVQPSGNTIY
TRBV11-2	TRBJ2-3	ASSFGQTPSTDTQY
TRBV5-1	TRBJ2-5	ASSLSGRETQY
TRBV5-1	TRBJ2-7	ASSKGTSGTYEQY
TRBV6-4	TRBJ2-2	ASRGQSNTGELF
TRBV5-1	TRBJ1-1	ASSLGRGSSRTEAF
TRBV5-1	TRBJ2-3	ASSLWGTIVPTDTQY
TRBV7-8	TRBJ2-1	ASSSRDSGVSEQF
TRBV4-1	TRBJ2-5	ASSQDRASGETQY